The 6 T cell receptor beta chains below come from one sample, sequenced in a study of blood T cell repertoires in COVID-19. Libraries were prepared by immunoSEQ multiplex PCR; TCRdb keeps only in-frame clonotypes and omits some of them. This table holds roughly 120,000 clones, 70% to 90% found once. The sequenced sample was peripheral blood. These receptors originate from a man between 35 and 55 years old with acute or convalescent COVID-19.

This clone was seen only once. The chain recombines TRBV10-3 with TRBJ1-2, with D perhaps matching TRBD1 (5 bases). The V gene lost 2 bases and the J gene lost 4 bases, with 14 bases spanning the gap. The CDR3 loop spans 15 amino acids. Germline V CDR1 and CDR2: ENHRY, SYGVKD. DNA of the CDR3: TGTGCCATCAGTGAGAACGGCCAGGGTGGCTATGGCTACACCTTC. It specifies CAISENGQGGYGYTF.

The V call is TRBV28, the J call TRBJ1-3; 7 nucleotides match TRBD1. The CDR3 is made up of 14 amino acids. Germline CDR1 MDHEN, CDR2 SYDVKM. V gave up 7 bases and J gave up 4 bases; unmatched junction bases: 7. The CDR3 reads CASTSTGPGNTIYF. The CDR3 nucleotides read TGTGCCAGCACCTCGACAGGGCCGGGAAACACCATATATTTT.

V is TRBV18 and J is TRBJ2-2; D possibly corresponds to TRBD1 (6 bases). V was pared by 0 bases and J by 4 bases, with 15 bases between. This CDR3 comprises 17 residues. CDR1 is KGHSH, CDR2 LQKENI, per germline. In DNA form, the CDR3 reads TGTGCCAGCTCACCACCGAACAGGGTGAGGACCACCGGGGAGCTGTTTTTT. This translates into CASSPPNRVRTTGELFF.

The genes are TRBV4-3 and TRBJ2-7, with D perhaps TRBD2 (6 bases). The V end was cut by 0 bases, the J end by 0 bases, with 12 bases between. This CDR3 comprises 16 residues. Germline values: CDR1 LGHNA, CDR2 YSLEER. The CDR3 DNA sequence: TGCGCCAGCAGCCAAGATTCGCGGGGCCACTCCTACGAGCAGTACTTC. Translating gives CASSQDSRGHSYEQYF.

In the case of this clone: Within the sample, other DNA sequences also encode this same CDR3. V gene TRBV19 combines with J gene TRBJ2-3; D might be TRBD2 (7 bases). Trimming cost V 11 bases and J 6 bases, with 15 bases left between them. The CDR3 has 12 amino acids. The germline V gene has CDR1 LNHDA and CDR2 SQIVND (reference sequence). DNA for the CDR3: TGTGCCCGCCCGGGGGGCCCGGATACGCAGTATTTT. It codes for CARPGGPDTQYF.

The chain combines TRBV3-1 (or the pseudogene TRBV3-2) with TRBJ1-6; TRBD1 agrees at 10 bases. V trimming: 10 bases; J trimming: 7 bases; junction bases outside the gene matches: 4. Per germline, CDR1 LGHDT and CDR2 YNNKEL (reference sequence). The CDR3 has 13 residues. CDR3 in DNA: TGTGCCACCACGGACAGGGGGAATTCACCCCTCCACTTT. This gives the protein CATTDRGNSPLHF.